Listed below are T cell receptor beta chains from one sample, sequenced in a study of cytotoxic CD8 clonotypes in ibrutinib-treated CLL. Assay used: immunoSEQ multiplex PCR; TCRdb lists only in-frame clones, some missing. This sample has around 160,000 clones, with 88% found just once. Source: PBMCs, taken at disease progression, from a patient treated with ibrutinib. The receptors were gathered from a human donor with chronic lymphocytic leukemia. The CDR3 runs from the conserved cysteine through the conserved F or W. Each record gives: CDR3 DNA, CDR3 protein, CDR3 length, J gene, D gene, clone size, V gene. A D gene is named only where the DNA matches it firmly. Some rows have no size entry. The others give once, few or many, or a class for an expanded clone.

CDR3nt: TGTGCCAGCAGCTTACAGGGAATCAATCAGCCCCAGCATTTT
CDR3aa: CASSLQGINQPQHF
len: 14
j_gene: TRBJ1-5
d_gene: NA
abundance: NA
v_gene: TRBV5-6

CDR3nt: TGTGCCAGCAGTGGTCAGAACTACGAGCAGTACTTC
CDR3aa: CASSGQNYEQYF
len: 12
j_gene: TRBJ2-7
d_gene: NA
abundance: NA
v_gene: TRBV2

CDR3nt: TGTGCCAGCAGTTACCGGGCGGGGAACTATGGCTACACCTTC
CDR3aa: CASSYRAGNYGYTF
len: 14
j_gene: TRBJ1-2
d_gene: NA
abundance: NA
v_gene: TRBV5-6

CDR3nt: TGTGCCAGCCAAGCGACCTATCTCTCCTACGAGCAGTACTTC
CDR3aa: CASQATYLSYEQYF
len: 14
j_gene: TRBJ2-7
d_gene: NA
abundance: NA
v_gene: TRBV2

CDR3nt: TGTGCCAGTAGTATCCCGCAGGGAAGGGAAAAACTGTTTTTT
CDR3aa: CASSIPQGREKLFF
len: 14
j_gene: TRBJ1-4
d_gene: NA
abundance: NA
v_gene: TRBV19

CDR3nt: TGTGCCAGCAGTGAGGTTCTAGCGGCCTTGGGAGAGCAGTACTTC
CDR3aa: CASSEVLAALGEQYF
len: 15
j_gene: TRBJ2-7
d_gene: TRBD2
abundance: NA
v_gene: TRBV2

CDR3nt: TGCGCCAGCAGCTTGCGAACAGGACTAGCGGGAGGGACCGGGGAGCTGTTTTTT
CDR3aa: CASSLRTGLAGGTGELFF
len: 18
j_gene: TRBJ2-2
d_gene: TRBD2
abundance: NA
v_gene: TRBV5-1

CDR3nt: TGCGCCAGCAGTGATGGGGCAGGACGAGAAAAACTGTTTTTT
CDR3aa: CASSDGAGREKLFF
len: 14
j_gene: TRBJ1-4
d_gene: NA
abundance: NA
v_gene: TRBV10-1

CDR3nt: TGTGCCAGCAGCGGGAGCAATAGCAATCAGCCCCAGCATTTT
CDR3aa: CASSGSNSNQPQHF
len: 14
j_gene: TRBJ1-5
d_gene: NA
abundance: NA
v_gene: TRBV5-6

CDR3nt: TGTGCCAGCAGCTTATTTGGGTTGGGCACTGAAGCTTTCTTT
CDR3aa: CASSLFGLGTEAFF
len: 14
j_gene: TRBJ1-1
d_gene: NA
abundance: once
v_gene: TRBV11-2

CDR3nt: TGTGCCAGCAGTTTAGGGGGACAGGGGGCGCTCGAGCAGTACTTC
CDR3aa: CASSLGGQGALEQYF
len: 15
j_gene: TRBJ2-7
d_gene: TRBD1
abundance: NA
v_gene: TRBV28

CDR3nt: TGTGCCAGCAGCTTGTCTGGACAGGCGGCAGGTGGCTACACCTTC
CDR3aa: CASSLSGQAAGGYTF
len: 15
j_gene: TRBJ1-2
d_gene: TRBD1
abundance: once
v_gene: TRBV11-3

CDR3nt: TGTGCCAGCAGCTCCCGGGACAGGGCTCCCTATGGCTACACCTTC
CDR3aa: CASSSRDRAPYGYTF
len: 15
j_gene: TRBJ1-2
d_gene: TRBD1
abundance: few
v_gene: TRBV7-9

CDR3nt: TGTGCCAGCAGCTTAGTCACGACCTACGAGCAGTACTTC
CDR3aa: CASSLVTTYEQYF
len: 13
j_gene: TRBJ2-7
d_gene: NA
abundance: NA
v_gene: TRBV7-2

CDR3nt: TGTGCCAGCAGCGTAATTTTTGGAAACACCATATATTTT
CDR3aa: CASSVIFGNTIYF
len: 13
j_gene: TRBJ1-3
d_gene: NA
abundance: NA
v_gene: TRBV9

CDR3nt: TGTGCCAGCAGCTTAGTAGGGGTAGATACGCAGTATTTT
CDR3aa: CASSLVGVDTQYF
len: 13
j_gene: TRBJ2-3
d_gene: NA
abundance: NA
v_gene: TRBV7-2

CDR3nt: TGTGCCAGCAGCTTCAAGCGGGTGCATCTCACCGGGGAGCTGTTTTTT
CDR3aa: CASSFKRVHLTGELFF
len: 16
j_gene: TRBJ2-2
d_gene: NA
abundance: NA
v_gene: TRBV11-2

CDR3nt: TGTGCCAGCGGAACCCGTATCGAGGGCCCGGAAAACATTCAGTACTTC
CDR3aa: CASGTRIEGPENIQYF
len: 16
j_gene: TRBJ2-4
d_gene: NA
abundance: NA
v_gene: TRBV7-9

CDR3nt: TGTGCCAGCAGCTTAACGACGGGAGGGCGTCCAGATACGCAGTATTTT
CDR3aa: CASSLTTGGRPDTQYF
len: 16
j_gene: TRBJ2-3
d_gene: TRBD2
abundance: NA
v_gene: TRBV7-6

CDR3nt: TGTGCCAGTAGGGCAACAGGGGGAGCAGGCTATGGCTACACCTTC
CDR3aa: CASRATGGAGYGYTF
len: 15
j_gene: TRBJ1-2
d_gene: TRBD1
abundance: NA
v_gene: TRBV19

CDR3nt: TGCGCCAGCAGCCCCCGCGCGACTGCCTTTGGAGGGGAGCAGTACTTC
CDR3aa: CASSPRATAFGGEQYF
len: 16
j_gene: TRBJ2-7
d_gene: NA
abundance: NA
v_gene: TRBV4-1

CDR3nt: TGCGCCAGCAGCTTGGGGGGAACGAACACCGGGGAGCTGTTTTTT
CDR3aa: CASSLGGTNTGELFF
len: 15
j_gene: TRBJ2-2
d_gene: NA
abundance: NA
v_gene: TRBV5-1

CDR3nt: TGTGCCAGCAGGGGACAGGGGCTGTATGGCTACACCTTC
CDR3aa: CASRGQGLYGYTF
len: 13
j_gene: TRBJ1-2
d_gene: TRBD1
abundance: few
v_gene: TRBV28

CDR3nt: TGTGCCTGGAGTGTTCCCAGACAGGCCAATCAGCCCCAGCATTTT
CDR3aa: CAWSVPRQANQPQHF
len: 15
j_gene: TRBJ1-5
d_gene: NA
abundance: few
v_gene: TRBV30

CDR3nt: TGTGCCAGTAGTTTTTCTGGCTCCCAGAGGAGTAACGAGCAGTACTTC
CDR3aa: CASSFSGSQRSNEQYF
len: 16
j_gene: TRBJ2-7
d_gene: NA
abundance: NA
v_gene: TRBV19

CDR3nt: TGCGCCAGCAGCTTGGCCTTGGAGGCATCAGGGGGGAGAAACACCATATATTTT
CDR3aa: CASSLALEASGGRNTIYF
len: 18
j_gene: TRBJ1-3
d_gene: TRBD1
abundance: NA
v_gene: TRBV5-1

CDR3nt: TGTGCCCGCAAGCAGGGGTCGGGCACTGAAGCTTTCTTT
CDR3aa: CARKQGSGTEAFF
len: 13
j_gene: TRBJ1-1
d_gene: NA
abundance: once
v_gene: TRBV30

CDR3nt: TGTGCCTGGAGGTGGACAGCGAACACTGAAGCTTTCTTT
CDR3aa: CAWRWTANTEAFF
len: 13
j_gene: TRBJ1-1
d_gene: NA
abundance: NA
v_gene: TRBV30

CDR3nt: TGTGCCAGCAGCGTAGAGGGGGGCGCGGGTGAAAAACTGTTTTTT
CDR3aa: CASSVEGGAGEKLFF
len: 15
j_gene: TRBJ1-4
d_gene: NA
abundance: NA
v_gene: TRBV9

CDR3nt: TGCGCCACCAGACTAGCGGGAGAGGATGAGCAGTTCTTC
CDR3aa: CATRLAGEDEQFF
len: 13
j_gene: TRBJ2-1
d_gene: TRBD2
abundance: NA
v_gene: TRBV10-2

CDR3nt: TGTGCCAGCAGCGTAGCTACAACAGGGGTGGAGACCCAGTACTTC
CDR3aa: CASSVATTGVETQYF
len: 15
j_gene: TRBJ2-5
d_gene: TRBD1
abundance: NA
v_gene: TRBV9

CDR3nt: TGTGCCAGCAGCGCCCGACTAGCGGGAGGGCCGGCCAATGAGCAGTTCTTC
CDR3aa: CASSARLAGGPANEQFF
len: 17
j_gene: TRBJ2-1
d_gene: TRBD2
abundance: NA
v_gene: TRBV7-9

CDR3nt: TGCGCCAGCAGCAAAGGGTACGGCAGTACCTACGAGCAGTACTTC
CDR3aa: CASSKGYGSTYEQYF
len: 15
j_gene: TRBJ2-7
d_gene: NA
abundance: NA
v_gene: TRBV4-3

CDR3nt: TGTGCCAGCAGCTTGCTGCGGAGGGGGGTTCAGAATGAGCAGTTCTTC
CDR3aa: CASSLLRRGVQNEQFF
len: 16
j_gene: TRBJ2-1
d_gene: NA
abundance: NA
v_gene: TRBV5-5

CDR3nt: TGTGCCAGCAGGCCGGGGGGGACAGGGGGCCCCTACGAGCAGTACTTC
CDR3aa: CASRPGGTGGPYEQYF
len: 16
j_gene: TRBJ2-7
d_gene: TRBD1
abundance: NA
v_gene: TRBV28

CDR3nt: TGCGCCAGCAGCGGGGGAGGGGGCGTGGAGACCCAGTACTTC
CDR3aa: CASSGGGGVETQYF
len: 14
j_gene: TRBJ2-5
d_gene: NA
abundance: few
v_gene: TRBV5-1

CDR3nt: TGTGCCACCGCCATCGACAGGGTCCGTGGCTACACCTTC
CDR3aa: CATAIDRVRGYTF
len: 13
j_gene: TRBJ1-2
d_gene: TRBD1
abundance: NA
v_gene: TRBV19

CDR3nt: TGTGCCAGCAGCTTAGTCGCAGGGGGCCCTGAAGCTTTCTTT
CDR3aa: CASSLVAGGPEAFF
len: 14
j_gene: TRBJ1-1
d_gene: TRBD1
abundance: NA
v_gene: TRBV11-2

CDR3nt: TGTGCCAGCTTGGGAGATACGCAGTATTTT
CDR3aa: CASLGDTQYF
len: 10
j_gene: TRBJ2-3
d_gene: NA
abundance: NA
v_gene: TRBV2

CDR3nt: TGTGCCAGAAGCAAACGATCGCCGGTCAGGCACACAGATACGCAGTATTTT
CDR3aa: CARSKRSPVRHTDTQYF
len: 17
j_gene: TRBJ2-3
d_gene: NA
abundance: NA
v_gene: TRBV5-3

CDR3nt: TGTGCCAGCAGCTTCCCCTGGGACAGACTCACCGGGGAGCTGTTTTTT
CDR3aa: CASSFPWDRLTGELFF
len: 16
j_gene: TRBJ2-2
d_gene: TRBD1
abundance: NA
v_gene: TRBV7-9

CDR3nt: TGTGCCTGGAGTGTTGGACAGGGGGCCTACGAGCAGTACTTC
CDR3aa: CAWSVGQGAYEQYF
len: 14
j_gene: TRBJ2-7
d_gene: TRBD1
abundance: NA
v_gene: TRBV30

CDR3nt: TGCGCCAGCAGCCAGGCCCCTGCGCCCGCGAACACTGAAGCTTTCTTT
CDR3aa: CASSQAPAPANTEAFF
len: 16
j_gene: TRBJ1-1
d_gene: NA
abundance: NA
v_gene: TRBV5-1

CDR3nt: TGCGCCAGCGGGGAACGACTAGCGGGAGGGCTATTGGCCCCCTACGAGCAGTACTTC
CDR3aa: CASGERLAGGLLAPYEQYF
len: 19
j_gene: TRBJ2-7
d_gene: TRBD2
abundance: NA
v_gene: TRBV23-1

CDR3nt: TGTGCCAGCAGTGATTCCATACGGGCGGGTCGGCAGTACTTC
CDR3aa: CASSDSIRAGRQYF
len: 14
j_gene: TRBJ2-7
d_gene: NA
abundance: NA
v_gene: TRBV2

CDR3nt: TGTGCCAGCAGCAAAGGGTTTTCGCGACAGGGTAGCACTGAAGCTTTCTTT
CDR3aa: CASSKGFSRQGSTEAFF
len: 17
j_gene: TRBJ1-1
d_gene: NA
abundance: NA
v_gene: TRBV21-1